The next 21 T cell receptor beta chains were all read from a single sample in a study of shared clonotypes between healthy human individuals. Method: immunoSEQ multiplex PCR; TCRdb's copy keeps in-frame clones and lacks some. The data hold some 2 million clones, with about 95% observed a single time. Naive CD8 populations comprised CD45RO-negative cells positively selected for CCR7, excluding terminally differentiated effector memory CD45RA+ cells. The sequenced sample consisted of naive CD8+ T cells sorted from blood. Receptors originate from a man younger than 30 in good health.

The chain carries TRBV2 and TRBJ1-5; TRBD1 aligns across 9 bases. Trimming cost V 7 bases and J 6 bases; bases outside gene matches: 4. Germline values: CDR1 SNHLY, CDR2 FYNNEI. The CDR3 contains 13 residues. For the CDR3, the DNA is TGTGCCAGCATGGGACAGGGTAGTCAGCCCCAGCATTTT. It yields the protein CASMGQGSQPQHF. The full variable domain, in which reference TRBV2 and TRBJ1-5 provide the parts outside the CDR3, is EPEVTQTPSHQVTQMGQEVILRCVPISNHLYFYWYRQILGQKVEFLVSFYNNEISEKSEIFDDQFSVERPDGSNFTLKIRSTKLEDSAMYFCASMGQGSQPQHFGDGTRLSIL.

The chain is built from TRBV27 and TRBJ1-3, with D possibly being TRBD1 (5 bases). CDR1 and CDR2 from the germline V gene are MNHEY and SMNVEV (reference sequence). The length of the CDR3 is 16 residues. V shed 5 bases and J shed 5 bases, with 19 bases lying between them. CDR3 amino acids: CASSPSAGEYRNTIYF. The CDR3 DNA sequence: TGTGCCAGCAGTCCCAGTGCGGGGGAATATAGAAACACCATATATTTT.

The rearrangement uses TRBV7-2 and TRBJ2-3; no firm D call. This CDR3 is built from 12 residues. CDR1 is SGHTA, CDR2 FQGNSA, per germline. The CDR3 DNA sequence: TGTGCTAGCCAGCTCCGAACAGATACGCAGTATTTT. Protein: CASQLRTDTQYF.

As concerns this clone: Other nucleotide sequences from this sample produce the same CDR3. The J gene is TRBJ2-7, the V gene TRBV4-3; D unresolved. The V end lost 1 base, the J end lost 3 bases, and 10 bases lay between the germline ends. This CDR3 has 14 amino acids. From germline, CDR1 is LGHNA and CDR2 YSLEER. Here the CDR3 DNA reads TGCGCCAGCAGCCAAGGTCGAGGCCGCTACGAGCAGTACTTC. Protein product: CASSQGRGRYEQYF.

This clone appeared a single time. This chain uses TRBV27 with TRBJ2-1; D is perhaps TRBD2 (7 bases). In germline, CDR1 is MNHEY, CDR2 SMNVEV (reference sequence). The CDR3 length is 16 residues. The germline V and J ends were trimmed by 5 bases and 5 bases, with 19 bases remaining between them. The CDR3 DNA reads TGTGCCAGCAGTCCCCGTGGGAGGGGGATAAACAATGAGCAGTTCTTC. The encoded protein is CASSPRGRGINNEQFF.

V gene TRBV7-2 combines with J gene TRBJ2-7; 7 nucleotides align to TRBD1. This CDR3 has 15 residues. V shed 1 base and J 2 bases; nucleotides not matched to a gene: 5. The germline gives CDR1 SGHTA, CDR2 FQGNSA. The CDR3 DNA reads as TGTGCCAGCAGCTTAGTGGTCCAGGGGGCCTACGAGCAGTACTTC. Protein: CASSLVVQGAYEQYF.

This clone was counted a single time. The same CDR3 can be traced to other DNA sequences in this sample. The chain has TRBV19 and TRBJ1-6; D might be TRBD1 (5 bases). Trimming cost V 7 bases and J 7 bases, with 8 bases left between them. The germline CDR1 and CDR2 sequences are LNHDA and SQIVND (reference sequence). The CDR3 runs to 12 residues. The CDR3 nucleotides are TGTGCCAGTAATACAGGAAATTCACCCCTCCACTTT. Protein product: CASNTGNSPLHF.

This chain links TRBV2 with TRBJ2-1, with 10 positions matching TRBD2. Germline V gene data show CDR1 as SNHLY and CDR2 as FYNNEI. The V and J ends lost 6 bases and 7 bases, in that order; junction bases with no gene match: 12. The CDR3 covers 16 residues. The CDR3 region has the DNA TGTGCCAGCAGGCCCGGCAGCGGGAGGGCGTGGAATGAGCAGTTCTTC. Its translation is CASRPGSGRAWNEQFF. Together with reference TRBV2 and TRBJ2-1, the CDR3 gives the full variable domain: EPEVTQTPSHQVTQMGQEVILRCVPISNHLYFYWYRQILGQKVEFLVSFYNNEISEKSEIFDDQFSVERPDGSNFTLKIRSTKLEDSAMYFCASRPGSGRAWNEQFFGPGTRLTVL.

This chain joins TRBV13 and TRBJ2-7, with 11 bases that match TRBD2. CDR1 and CDR2 from the germline V gene are PRHDT and FYEKMQ (reference sequence). Unmatched junction bases numbered 10, after V lost 0 bases and J lost 6 bases. There are 17 residues in the CDR3. In nucleotides, the CDR3 is TGTGCCAGCAGCTTAGGCCTTAGCGGGGGGGCCTTCGGCGAGCAGTACTTC. Protein product: CASSLGLSGGAFGEQYF.

The J gene is TRBJ2-1, the V gene TRBV27; TRBD2 matches 13 bases. Germline V lookup: CDR1 MNHEY, CDR2 SMNVEV (reference sequence). The CDR3 extends over 16 amino acids. Trimming cost V 5 bases and J 7 bases; bases outside gene matches: 8. In DNA, the CDR3 is TGTGCCAGCAGTCCCGTACTAGCGGGAGGGACGAATGAGCAGTTCTTC. Translation: CASSPVLAGGTNEQFF.

The rearrangement joins TRBV15 to TRBJ1-2; 7 bases agree with TRBD1. The J segment lost 4 bases and the V segment lost 0 bases, leaving 5 bases of the junction unmatched. From germline, CDR1 is LNHNV and CDR2 YYDKDF (reference sequence). The CDR3 covers 15 residues. In DNA form, the CDR3 reads TGTGCCACCAGCAGAGATCGTCAGGGGGGCTATGGCTACACCTTC. It specifies CATSRDRQGGYGYTF. Complete variable domain (other parts from reference TRBV15 and TRBJ1-2): DAMVIQNPRYQVTQFGKPVTLSCSQTLNHNVMYWYQQKSSQAPKLLFHYYDKDFNNEADTPDNFQSRRPNTSFCFLDIRSPGLGDTAMYLCATSRDRQGGYGYTFGSGTRLTVV.

This sequence joins TRBV4-3 and TRBJ2-2; 8 bases are a match to TRBD2. The CDR3 loop spans 18 amino acids. The V and J ends lost 0 bases and 7 bases, in that order; junction bases with no gene match: 13. Germline CDR1 LGHNA, CDR2 YSLEER. CDR3 loop: CASSQEPPSGSFGGELFF. In nucleotides, the CDR3 is TGCGCCAGCAGCCAAGAACCCCCCAGCGGGAGTTTTGGCGGGGAGCTGTTTTTT.

The chain uses TRBV28 and TRBJ1-5; TRBD1 is a possible D gene (6 bases). Between the trimmed V and J ends, which lost 8 bases and 4 bases, there was a span of 18 bases. Germline V gives CDR1 MDHEN, CDR2 SYDVKM. The CDR3 runs to 15 residues. The CDR3, as DNA: TGTGCCAGCGACGACTTAGGGGGGTATAATCAGCCCCAGCATTTT. Translation gives CASDDLGGYNQPQHF.

J is TRBJ2-2 and V is TRBV2, with a weak D call TRBD2 (5 bases). CDR1 is SNHLY, CDR2 FYNNEI, per germline. V shed 10 bases and J shed 5 bases, with 11 bases lying between them. The CDR3 consists of 12 residues. The chain's CDR3 is CANLLETGELFF. For the CDR3, the DNA is TGTGCCAACCTACTAGAGACCGGGGAGCTGTTTTTT.

This chain links TRBV7-3 with TRBJ2-7, with TRBD2 matching over 7 bases. The ends lost 4 bases at V and 5 bases at J; junction bases unmatched: 11. Per germline, CDR1 SGHTA and CDR2 FQGTGA. This CDR3 comprises 15 residues. The CDR3 DNA reads TGTGCCAGCAGCTCCACACTAGCGCGGACTGACGAGCAGTACTTC. Protein sequence: CASSSTLARTDEQYF.

The chain uses TRBV12-5 and TRBJ2-6; D remains unclear. Deletions cut 1 base from V and 0 bases from J, with 16 bases between. CDR3 size: 19 residues. Germline assignment: CDR1 LGHNT and CDR2 FRNRAP. The CDR3 coding sequence is TGTGCTAGTGGTTTGGGTCTTTTGGGCATCGACTCTGGGGCCAACGTCCTGACTTTC. Protein product: CASGLGLLGIDSGANVLTF. Full variable domain (missing parts from reference TRBV12-5 and TRBJ2-6): DARVTQTPRHKVTEMGQEVTMRCQPILGHNTVFWYRQTMMQGLELLAYFRNRAPLDDSGMPKDRFSAEMPDATLATLKIQPSEPRDSAVYFCASGLGLLGIDSGANVLTFGAGSRLTVL.

The sample holds one count of this clone. The chain joins TRBV6-1 to TRBJ1-2, with D perhaps matching TRBD1 (5 bases). Trimming removed 10 bases from V and 3 bases from J, with 18 bases in between. CDR3 size: 14 residues. Per germline, CDR1 MNHNS and CDR2 SASEGT. CDR3 DNA sequence: TGTGCCATCCTACATTACCTGACAGACTATGGCTACACCTTC. This codes for CAILHYLTDYGYTF.

This rearrangement joins TRBV30 to TRBJ2-2; 7 nucleotides agree with TRBD1. Germline V lookup: CDR1 GTSNPN, CDR2 SVGIG (reference sequence). Trimming cost V 4 bases and J 6 bases; bases outside gene matches: 8. The CDR3 totals 14 residues. In DNA form, the CDR3 reads TGTGCCTGGAAGGAGGCAGGGGGTCCCGGGGAGCTGTTTTTT. Encoded protein: CAWKEAGGPGELFF.

Points on this clone: The sample contains more than one DNA sequence encoding this CDR3. The chain links TRBV6-5 to TRBJ2-7, with TRBD1 matching 8 bases. This CDR3 is built from 13 residues. Germline V CDR1 and CDR2: MNHEY, SVGAGI. V gave up 5 bases and J gave up 2 bases; unmatched junction bases: 2. CDR3 nucleotides: TGTGCCAGCAGTCCGGACAGGGCCTACGAGCAGTACTTC. Protein sequence: CASSPDRAYEQYF.

This clone appeared once. The chain has TRBV2 and TRBJ1-1; D possibly corresponds to TRBD1 (5 bases). The V and J ends lost 10 bases and 4 bases respectively, with 13 bases between them. The germline V gene encodes CDR1 SNHLY and CDR2 FYNNEI. The CDR3 loop spans 12 amino acids. The chain's CDR3 is CATAQGTTEAFF. CDR3 DNA sequence: TGTGCCACCGCCCAGGGTACCACTGAAGCTTTCTTT.

The V and J genes are TRBV28 and TRBJ1-5; D remains unclear. V lost 7 bases and J 6 bases, leaving 13 bases between the germline ends. This CDR3 contains 13 residues. Germline-derived CDR1 and CDR2 are MDHEN and SYDVKM. Written as DNA, the CDR3 is TGTGCCAGCACCCCGGCGGGCTTTCAGCCCCAGCATTTT. Translating it yields CASTPAGFQPQHF. Together with reference TRBV28 and TRBJ1-5, the CDR3 gives the full variable domain: DVKVTQSSRYLVKRTGEKVFLECVQDMDHENMFWYRQDPGLGLRLIYFSYDVKMKEKGDIPEGYSVSREKKERFSLILESASTNQTSMYLCASTPAGFQPQHFGDGTRLSIL.